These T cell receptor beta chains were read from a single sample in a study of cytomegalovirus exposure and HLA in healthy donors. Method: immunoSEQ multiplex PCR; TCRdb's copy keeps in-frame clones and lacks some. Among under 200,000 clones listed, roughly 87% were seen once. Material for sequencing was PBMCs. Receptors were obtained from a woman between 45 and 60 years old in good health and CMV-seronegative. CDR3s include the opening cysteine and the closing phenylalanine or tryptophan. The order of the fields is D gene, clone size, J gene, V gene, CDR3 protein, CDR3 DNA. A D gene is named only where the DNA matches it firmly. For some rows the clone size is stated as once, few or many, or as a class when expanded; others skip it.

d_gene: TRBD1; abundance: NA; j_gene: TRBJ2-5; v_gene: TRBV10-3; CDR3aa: CAIRSEGTVKETQYF; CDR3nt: TGTGCCATCAGAAGCGAGGGGACAGTAAAAGAGACCCAGTACTTC
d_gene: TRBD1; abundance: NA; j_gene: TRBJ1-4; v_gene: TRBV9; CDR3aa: CASSSTGDRVKLFF; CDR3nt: TGTGCCAGCAGCTCGACAGGGGACAGGGTAAAACTGTTTTTT
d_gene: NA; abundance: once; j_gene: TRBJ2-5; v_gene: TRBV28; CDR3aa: CASSYQETQYF; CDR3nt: TGTGCCAGCAGCTACCAAGAGACCCAGTACTTC
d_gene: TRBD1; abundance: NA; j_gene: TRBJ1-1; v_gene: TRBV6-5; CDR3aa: CASSYPQGAQTEAFF; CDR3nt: TGTGCCAGCAGTTACCCCCAGGGGGCGCAAACTGAAGCTTTCTTT
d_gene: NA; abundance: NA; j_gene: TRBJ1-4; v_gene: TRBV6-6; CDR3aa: CASTATFEKLFF; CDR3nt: TGTGCCAGCACCGCAACTTTTGAAAAACTGTTTTTT
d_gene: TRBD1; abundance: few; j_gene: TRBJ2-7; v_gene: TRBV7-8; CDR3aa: CASSLRQGSSYEQYF; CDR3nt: TGTGCCAGCAGCTTAAGACAGGGGAGCTCCTACGAGCAGTACTTC
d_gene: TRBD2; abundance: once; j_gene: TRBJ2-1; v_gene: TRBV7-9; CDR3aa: CASSLAAGAYNEQFF; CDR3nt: TGTGCCAGCAGCTTAGCGGCGGGAGCCTACAATGAGCAGTTCTTC
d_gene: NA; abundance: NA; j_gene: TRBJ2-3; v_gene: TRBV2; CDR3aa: CASSEGGLRYF; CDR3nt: TGTGCCAGCAGTGAAGGTGGGCTTCGGTATTTT
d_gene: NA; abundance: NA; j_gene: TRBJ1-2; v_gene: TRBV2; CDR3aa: CASSEGRQNYGYTF; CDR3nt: TGTGCCAGCAGTGAAGGGCGACAAAACTATGGCTACACCTTC
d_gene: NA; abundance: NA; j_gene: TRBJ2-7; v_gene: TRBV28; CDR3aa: CASSFGSGRNNYEQYF; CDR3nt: TGTGCCAGCAGTTTTGGTTCCGGCAGGAACAACTACGAGCAGTACTTC
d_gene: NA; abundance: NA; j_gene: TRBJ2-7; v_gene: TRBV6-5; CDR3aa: CASSYRRERGYEQYF; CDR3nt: TGTGCCAGCAGTTACAGGCGGGAGAGGGGGTACGAGCAGTACTTC
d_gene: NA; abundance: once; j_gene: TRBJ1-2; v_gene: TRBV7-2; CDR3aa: CASSLVYRASGDGYTF; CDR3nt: TGTGCCAGCAGCTTAGTATACAGGGCCTCCGGGGATGGCTACACCTTC
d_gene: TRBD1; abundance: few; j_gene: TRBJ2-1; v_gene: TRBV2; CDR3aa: CASGPGQGINEQFF; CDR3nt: TGTGCCAGCGGGCCGGGACAGGGGATCAATGAGCAGTTCTTC
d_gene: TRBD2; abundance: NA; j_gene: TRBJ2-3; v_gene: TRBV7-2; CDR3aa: CASSTTSGGYTDTQYF; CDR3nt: TGTGCCAGCAGCACCACTAGCGGGGGGTACACAGATACGCAGTATTTT
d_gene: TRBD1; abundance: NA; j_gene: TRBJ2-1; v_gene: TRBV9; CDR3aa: CASSVNQGAEFGNEQFF; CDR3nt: TGTGCCAGCAGCGTAAACCAGGGGGCAGAGTTTGGTAATGAGCAGTTCTTC
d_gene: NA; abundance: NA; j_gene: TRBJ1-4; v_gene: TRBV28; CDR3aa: CASARWQGGEKLFF; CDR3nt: TGTGCCAGCGCACGGTGGCAGGGTGGTGAAAAACTGTTTTTT
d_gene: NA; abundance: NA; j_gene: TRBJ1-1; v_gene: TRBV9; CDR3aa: CASSVEAGVGEAFF; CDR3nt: TGTGCCAGCAGCGTAGAGGCGGGCGTGGGTGAAGCTTTCTTT
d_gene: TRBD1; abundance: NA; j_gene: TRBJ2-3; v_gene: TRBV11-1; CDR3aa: CASSSWTGGTDTQYF; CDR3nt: TGTGCCAGCAGCTCCTGGACAGGGGGCACAGATACGCAGTATTTT
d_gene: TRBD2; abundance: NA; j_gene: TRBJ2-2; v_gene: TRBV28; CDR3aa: CASRPPGLVLFF; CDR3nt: TGTGCCAGCAGACCCCCGGGACTAGTGTTGTTTTTT
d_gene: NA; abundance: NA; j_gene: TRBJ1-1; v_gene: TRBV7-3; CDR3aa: CASSPGILNTEAFF; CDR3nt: TGTGCCAGCAGCCCGGGAATCCTGAACACTGAAGCTTTCTTT
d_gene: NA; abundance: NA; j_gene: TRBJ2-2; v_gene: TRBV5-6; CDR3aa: CASSLGPGRTGELFF; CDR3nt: TGTGCCAGCAGCTTGGGGCCAGGTCGAACCGGGGAGCTGTTTTTT
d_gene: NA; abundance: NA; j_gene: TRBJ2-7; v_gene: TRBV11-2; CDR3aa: CASSSGPTEQYF; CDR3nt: TGTGCCAGCAGTTCAGGGCCTACCGAGCAGTACTTC
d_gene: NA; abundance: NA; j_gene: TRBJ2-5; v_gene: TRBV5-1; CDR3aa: CASSLEFREQETQYF; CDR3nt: TGCGCCAGCAGCTTGGAATTCAGGGAACAAGAGACCCAGTACTTC
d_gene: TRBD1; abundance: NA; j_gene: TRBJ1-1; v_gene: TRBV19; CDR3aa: CASSSWTGGSGTEAFF; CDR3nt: TGTGCCAGTAGTAGCTGGACAGGGGGCTCTGGCACTGAAGCTTTCTTT
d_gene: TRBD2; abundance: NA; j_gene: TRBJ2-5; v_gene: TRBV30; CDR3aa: CAWSSGLAGGETQYF; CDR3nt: TGTGCCTGGAGTTCGGGACTAGCGGGGGGCGAGACCCAGTACTTC